This passage covers 22 T cell receptor beta chains from one sample sequenced in a study of blood T cell repertoires in COVID-19. TCRdb keeps only in-frame clones here, not all; method: immunoSEQ multiplex PCR. Found here are 250,000 to 300,000 clones, 80% to 90% of them singletons; the top ten hold less than 2.5%. Material: PBMCs or T cells enriched from blood (not recorded which). These receptors originate from a woman aged 45 to 65 who had recovered from COVID-19.

The rearrangement uses TRBV18 and TRBJ2-5; possible D gene TRBD1, 6 bases. Trimming removed 1 base from V and 5 bases from J, with 14 bases in between. CDR3 length: 15 amino acids. Germline CDR1 reads KGHSH; CDR2 reads LQKENI. The CDR3: CASSPQAGAGETQYF. The CDR3 region has the DNA TGTGCCAGCTCACCACAGGCAGGGGCAGGGGAGACCCAGTACTTC.

This chain joins TRBV14 and TRBJ2-7, with 8 bases lining up with TRBD1. V was clipped by 1 base and J by 4 bases; unmatched bases: 6. The CDR3 has 15 amino acids. Per germline, CDR1 SGHDN and CDR2 FVKESK. In DNA, the CDR3 is TGTGCCAGCAGCCAAGCAGGGACAGGTGCTTACGAGCAGTACTTC. Its translation is CASSQAGTGAYEQYF.

This chain uses TRBV29-1 with TRBJ1-3; TRBD1 agrees at 7 bases. The ends lost 5 bases at V and 4 bases at J; junction bases unmatched: 11. In germline, CDR1 is SQVTM, CDR2 ANQGSEA. CDR3 length: 15 amino acids. Written as DNA, the CDR3 is TGCAGCGTTACGACAGGGACCCCTGGGGGAAACACCATATATTTT. It encodes CSVTTGTPGGNTIYF.

The chain combines TRBV11-2 with TRBJ1-2; no definite D call. V gave up 1 base and J gave up 5 bases, with 8 bases separating them. The CDR3 consists of 13 residues. CDR1 SGHAT and CDR2 FQNNGV come from the germline V gene. CDR3 coding DNA: TGTGCCAGCAGCTTAGCGGCAGGTTATGGCTACACCTTC. Amino acids: CASSLAAGYGYTF.

V and J are TRBV28 and TRBJ1-2; D is unresolved. CDR1 and CDR2 (germline): MDHEN, SYDVKM. The CDR3 has 12 amino acids. V dropped 3 bases and J dropped 4 bases, with 6 bases sitting between them. The CDR3 is CASSLAIYGYTF. In DNA, the CDR3 is TGTGCCAGCAGTTTGGCAATCTATGGCTACACCTTC.

The genes are TRBV25-1 and TRBJ2-7; TRBD1 might be the D (5 bases). Germline V gives CDR1 MGHDK, CDR2 SYGVNS. The germline V and J ends were trimmed by 3 bases and 4 bases, with 13 bases remaining between them. This CDR3 has 14 amino acids. In DNA form, the CDR3 reads TGTGCCAGCAGTGAGGGGCTGCCTCCTTACGAGCAGTACTTC. It translates to CASSEGLPPYEQYF.

The V call is TRBV5-1, the J call TRBJ2-7; perhaps TRBD1 as D (5 bases). Germline V gives CDR1 SGHRS, CDR2 YFSETQ. This CDR3 is 13 amino acids long. Trimming cost V 3 bases and J 3 bases, with 10 bases left between them. The chain's CDR3 is CASSSETDYEQYF. For the CDR3, the DNA is TGCGCCAGCAGCTCGGAGACAGACTACGAGCAGTACTTC.

The V gene is TRBV5-4, the J gene TRBJ2-7, with a tentative D call TRBD2 (7 bases). CDR3 length: 17 amino acids. Germline-derived CDR1 and CDR2 are SGHNT and YYREEE (reference sequence). V dropped 1 base and J dropped 5 bases, with 22 bases sitting between them. The CDR3 is CASSLLQAPGGRDEQYF. In DNA form, the CDR3 reads TGTGCCAGCAGCTTGCTCCAAGCACCGGGGGGCAGGGACGAGCAGTACTTC.

The genes are TRBV30 and TRBJ1-4, with D possibly matching TRBD1 (6 bases). This CDR3 contains 15 residues. V lost 2 bases, J lost 4 bases, and 14 bases lay in between. Germline V gene data show CDR1 as GTSNPN and CDR2 as SVGIG (reference sequence). The CDR3 nucleotides read TGTGCCTGGAGTAGACCCCGACAGGTTAATGAAAAACTGTTTTTT. Encoded protein: CAWSRPRQVNEKLFF.

This sequence joins TRBV13 and TRBJ2-3; D perhaps matches TRBD2 (5 bases). The CDR3 consists of 13 residues. The V and J ends lost 11 bases and 2 bases respectively, with 14 bases between them. Germline V gene lookup returns CDR1 PRHDT and CDR2 FYEKMQ (reference sequence). For the CDR3, the DNA is TGTGCCTCCGGGATCGAAGACACAGATACGCAGTATTTT. Encoded protein: CASGIEDTDTQYF.

The chain employs TRBV3-1 (or the pseudogene TRBV3-2) and TRBJ1-3; D might be TRBD1 (5 bases). The germline CDR1 and CDR2 sequences are LGHDT and YNNKEL (reference sequence). Trimming pared 2 bases from V and 2 bases from J, leaving 10 bases between. The CDR3 consists of 15 residues. This chain's CDR3 is CASSQTDTPGNTIYF. The CDR3 DNA reads TGTGCCAGCAGCCAAACGGACACCCCTGGAAACACCATATATTTT.

The J gene is TRBJ2-3, the V gene TRBV4-1, with 11 bases identical to TRBD2. V shed 5 bases, J shed 1 base, and the junction held 8 bases outside the gene matches. Germline values: CDR1 MGHRA, CDR2 YSYEKL. There are 17 residues in the CDR3. The chain's CDR3 is CASSDRVTSGGTDTQYF. As DNA, the CDR3 is TGCGCCAGCAGCGACAGGGTGACTAGCGGGGGCACAGATACGCAGTATTTT.

The table lists this clone with a count of one. The chain has TRBV24-1 and TRBJ2-1; a weak D match, TRBD2 (6 bases). Trimming shortened V by 4 bases and J by 6 bases, and 9 bases separated the two germline ends. The CDR3 runs 13 residues. The germline V gene has CDR1 KGHDR and CDR2 SFDVKD. The CDR3 protein is CATSETGVNEQFF. As DNA, the CDR3 is TGTGCCACCAGTGAAACGGGAGTCAATGAGCAGTTCTTC.

The gene calls are TRBV9 and TRBJ2-5; D remains unclear. CDR1 is SGDLS and CDR2 is YYNGEE in the germline V gene. Trimming removed 0 bases at V and 9 bases at J, with 12 bases between. This CDR3 region has 13 residues. The CDR3 region has the DNA TGTGCCAGCAGCGTAGACGGCACCCGGGCCCAGTACTTC. It is translated as CASSVDGTRAQYF.

V usage is TRBV2 and J usage is TRBJ2-3; D might be TRBD2 (6 bases). With 3 bases removed from V and 5 bases from J, the gap between germline ends came to 12 bases. From germline, CDR1 is SNHLY and CDR2 FYNNEI. This CDR3 region has 14 residues. The CDR3 loop is CASSEGGVKDTQYF. The DNA of the CDR3 is TGTGCCAGCAGTGAGGGGGGAGTTAAAGATACGCAGTATTTT.

The J gene is TRBJ1-6, the V gene TRBV2; 8 nucleotides line up with TRBD1. The CDR3 length is 15 residues. The V gene's germline CDR1 is SNHLY and CDR2 FYNNEI. Germline trimming cut 4 bases from V and 6 bases from J; bases unmatched to any gene: 5. DNA of the CDR3: TGTGCCAGCAGTGGGACAGGGTTTTTTAATTCACCCCTCCACTTT. Its translation is CASSGTGFFNSPLHF.

This clone was seen only once. This rearrangement joins TRBV7-9 to TRBJ2-5; 7 nucleotides agree with TRBD1. The junction had 7 bases not matched to a gene; V was cut back by 5 bases and J by 1 base. The length of the CDR3 is 15 residues. Germline values: CDR1 SEHNR, CDR2 FQNEAQ (reference sequence). The CDR3, as DNA: TGTGCCAGCAGCCCCCGGGACAGCTCCCAAGAGACCCAGTACTTC. This gives the protein CASSPRDSSQETQYF. The full variable domain, rest sourced from reference TRBV7-9 and TRBJ2-5, is DTGVSQNPRHKITKRGQNVTFRCDPISEHNRLYWYRQTLGQGPEFLTYFQNEAQLEKSRLLSDRFSAERPKGSFSTLEIQRTEQGDSAMYLCASSPRDSSQETQYFGPGTRLLVL.

This clone has only a few counts. The rearrangement joins TRBV4-1 to TRBJ1-1; 7 nucleotides line up with TRBD1. The CDR3 contains 17 residues. V lost 2 bases to trimming and J lost 3 bases; unmatched junction nucleotides: 12. Germline V lookup: CDR1 MGHRA, CDR2 YSYEKL. The CDR3 is CASSQRGRQGYDTEAFF. In nucleotides, the CDR3 is TGCGCCAGCAGCCAAAGGGGGCGACAGGGTTATGACACTGAAGCTTTCTTT.

This chain uses TRBV30 with TRBJ1-2; D ambiguous. V gave up 5 bases and J gave up 7 bases, with 14 bases separating them. This CDR3 has 12 amino acids. Per germline, CDR1 GTSNPN and CDR2 SVGIG (reference sequence). CDR3 sequence (DNA): TGTGCCTGGTCGATGGCCTTTTTTGGCTACACCTTC. It is translated as CAWSMAFFGYTF.

In its sample, this clone was seen a few times. The DNA for the CDR3 is TGTGCCAGCAGTTTTCTAGCGGGAGGGCAGTGGGAGCAGTACTTC. It yields the protein CASSFLAGGQWEQYF. This chain connects TRBV6-5 to TRBJ2-7, with 12 bases lining up with TRBD2. The J segment lost 7 bases and the V segment lost 4 bases, leaving 8 bases of the junction unmatched. Germline lookup yields CDR1 MNHEY and CDR2 SVGAGI. CDR3 length: 15 residues.

This rearrangement joins TRBV4-1 to TRBJ1-5, with D unclear. Germline-derived CDR1 and CDR2 are MGHRA and YSYEKL. The CDR3 length is 16 residues. The V gene lost 0 bases and the J gene lost 1 base, with 10 bases spanning the gap. The CDR3 sequence: CASSQDGGRSNQPQHF. CDR3 nucleotide sequence: TGCGCCAGCAGCCAAGATGGAGGACGGAGCAATCAGCCCCAGCATTTT.

The table lists this clone with a few counts. The rearrangement links TRBV15 to TRBJ1-1; D may be TRBD1 (5 bases). This CDR3 region has 14 residues. The germline V and J ends were trimmed by 1 base and 5 bases, with 11 bases remaining between them. The V gene's germline CDR1 is LNHNV and CDR2 YYDKDF (reference sequence). The CDR3 DNA sequence: TGTGCCACCAGCAGAGGTCAGGGTAGTACTGAAGCTTTCTTT. This encodes CATSRGQGSTEAFF.